Listed below are T cell receptor beta chains from one sample, sequenced in a study of blood T cells in healthy people across ages. TCRdb fed the 5' RACE reads into MiXCR, producing one record per CDR3 protein. The profile shows about 780,000 distinct CDR3 sequences, roughly 46% of them singletons. Sequenced material: blood. These receptors originate from an elderly man in good health. Each CDR3 is given with its conserved first and last residue.

CDR3 protein: CSARVANQPQHF
J gene: TRBJ1-5
V gene: TRBV20-1

CDR3 protein: CASSSPHSQQYF
J gene: TRBJ2-5
V gene: TRBV6-2/TRBV6-3

CDR3 protein: CASSPWTSGRYNEQFF
J gene: TRBJ2-1
V gene: TRBV4-2

CDR3 protein: CASSYSLVNQPQHF
J gene: TRBJ1-5
V gene: TRBV6-6

CDR3 protein: CASTPAGHTNYGYTF
J gene: TRBJ1-2
V gene: TRBV5-1

CDR3 protein: CASTQGTGGSEQYF
J gene: NA
V gene: TRBV7-2

CDR3 protein: CASSPWTSGRGETQYF
J gene: TRBJ2-3
V gene: TRBV18

CDR3 protein: CASSLDQGSPDTQYF
J gene: TRBJ2-3
V gene: TRBV7-9

CDR3 protein: CASSLRGGLIRGGYTF
J gene: TRBJ1-2
V gene: TRBV27

CDR3 protein: CASSLGGGWSTDTQYF
J gene: TRBJ2-3
V gene: TRBV12-3/TRBV12-4

CDR3 protein: CASVKTSGPYSYNEQYF
J gene: NA
V gene: TRBV12-3/TRBV12-4

CDR3 protein: CASSERWDRGGEQYF
J gene: TRBJ2-5
V gene: TRBV6-1

CDR3 protein: CSSSLVDTQYF
J gene: TRBJ2-3
V gene: TRBV29-1

CDR3 protein: CASSPRTDSYEQYF
J gene: TRBJ2-7
V gene: TRBV7-2

CDR3 protein: CASSPNSPYEQYF
J gene: TRBJ2-7
V gene: TRBV3-1

CDR3 protein: CASSRRTGDTEAFF
J gene: TRBJ1-1
V gene: TRBV4-3

CDR3 protein: CASSETSGNSYEQYF
J gene: TRBJ2-7
V gene: TRBV25-1

CDR3 protein: CSARPATLGELFF
J gene: TRBJ2-2
V gene: TRBV20-1

CDR3 protein: CASSSRTGEADTQYF
J gene: TRBJ2-3
V gene: TRBV11-3

CDR3 protein: CASSVKETQYF
J gene: TRBJ2-5
V gene: TRBV18

CDR3 protein: CASKGSGPSSYNEQFF
J gene: TRBJ2-1
V gene: TRBV2

CDR3 protein: CASSPGGTYEQYF
J gene: TRBJ2-7
V gene: TRBV5-1

CDR3 protein: CASSAATDTQYF
J gene: TRBJ2-3
V gene: TRBV6-5

CDR3 protein: CAIRRDREETQYF
J gene: TRBJ2-5
V gene: TRBV10-3

CDR3 protein: CASSHPGELYEQYF
J gene: TRBJ2-7
V gene: TRBV3-1

CDR3 protein: CASSTSGTPSYEQFF
J gene: TRBJ2-1
V gene: TRBV5-1

CDR3 protein: CATSASRGYTF
J gene: TRBJ1-2
V gene: TRBV15

CDR3 protein: CASSLKGLVGNEQYF
J gene: TRBJ2-7
V gene: TRBV7-2

CDR3 protein: CASRLSLGYHNEQFF
J gene: TRBJ2-1
V gene: TRBV7-2

CDR3 protein: CSAYDYISGANVLTF
J gene: TRBJ2-6
V gene: TRBV20-1

CDR3 protein: CASSTGQGHGTQYF
J gene: TRBJ2-3
V gene: TRBV5-5

CDR3 protein: CASSMDWGSYEQYF
J gene: NA
V gene: TRBV7-2

CDR3 protein: CTSSLASVNSYEQYF
J gene: TRBJ2-7
V gene: TRBV7-2

CDR3 protein: CSASSTGGTEAFF
J gene: TRBJ1-1
V gene: TRBV20-1

CDR3 protein: CASILAGYEQYF
J gene: TRBJ2-5
V gene: TRBV12-3/TRBV12-4

CDR3 protein: CSVLWGNNQPQHF
J gene: TRBJ1-5
V gene: TRBV29-1

CDR3 protein: CSVEEGIRQGATDDYTF
J gene: TRBJ1-2
V gene: TRBV29-1

CDR3 protein: CSANRGGYGYTF
J gene: TRBJ1-2
V gene: TRBV20-1

CDR3 protein: CASRDGGDDSGANVLTF
J gene: TRBJ2-6
V gene: TRBV28

CDR3 protein: CSARVREVYGYTF
J gene: TRBJ1-2
V gene: TRBV20-1

CDR3 protein: CASSVGTALDTQYF
J gene: TRBJ2-3
V gene: TRBV9

CDR3 protein: CASSVAGTSGSLGTDTQYF
J gene: TRBJ2-3
V gene: TRBV9

CDR3 protein: CASSETRTVTGELFF
J gene: TRBJ2-2
V gene: TRBV25-1

CDR3 protein: CASSLETSHNYGYTF
J gene: TRBJ1-2
V gene: TRBV7-9

CDR3 protein: CASSVTGTSGNEQFF
J gene: TRBJ2-1
V gene: TRBV9

CDR3 protein: CASSQAVLVSGELFF
J gene: TRBJ2-2
V gene: TRBV11-3

CDR3 protein: CASSSNRGDSYNEQFF
J gene: TRBJ2-1
V gene: TRBV7-9

CDR3 protein: CASNKGLAGTYEQYF
J gene: TRBJ2-7
V gene: TRBV7-9

CDR3 protein: CATSGQFNQPQHF
J gene: TRBJ1-5
V gene: TRBV24-1

CDR3 protein: CSASLVAGGLGYEQFF
J gene: TRBJ2-1
V gene: TRBV20-1